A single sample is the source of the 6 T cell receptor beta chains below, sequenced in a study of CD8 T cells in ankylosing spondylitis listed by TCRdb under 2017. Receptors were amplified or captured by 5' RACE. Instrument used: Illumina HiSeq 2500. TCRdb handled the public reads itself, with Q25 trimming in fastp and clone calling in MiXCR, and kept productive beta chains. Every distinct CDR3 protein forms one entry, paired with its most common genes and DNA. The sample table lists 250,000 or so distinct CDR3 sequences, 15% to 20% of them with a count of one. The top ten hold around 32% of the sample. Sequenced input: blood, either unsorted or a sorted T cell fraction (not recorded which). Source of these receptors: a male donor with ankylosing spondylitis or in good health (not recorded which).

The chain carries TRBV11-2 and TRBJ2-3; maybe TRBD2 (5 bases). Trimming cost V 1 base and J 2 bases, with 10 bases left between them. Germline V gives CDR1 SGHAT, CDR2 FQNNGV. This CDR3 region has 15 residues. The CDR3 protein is CASSLGAGDTDTQYF. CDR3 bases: TGTGCCAGCAGCTTAGGGGCGGGTGACACAGATACGCAGTATTTT.

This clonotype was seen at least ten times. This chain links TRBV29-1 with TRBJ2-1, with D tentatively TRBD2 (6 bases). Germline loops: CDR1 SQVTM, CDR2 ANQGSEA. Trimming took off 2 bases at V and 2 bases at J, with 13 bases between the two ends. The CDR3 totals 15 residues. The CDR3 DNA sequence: TGCAGCGTTGAATTGTGGGAGGCACCCTACAATGAGCAGTTCTTC. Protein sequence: CSVELWEAPYNEQFF.

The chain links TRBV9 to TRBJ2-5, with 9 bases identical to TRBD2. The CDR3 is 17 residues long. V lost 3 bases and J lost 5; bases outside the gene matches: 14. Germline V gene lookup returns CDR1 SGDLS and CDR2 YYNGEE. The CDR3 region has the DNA TGTGCCAGCAGCGCAGGGGCCTCCGGGACTAGCTTCGAGACCCAGTACTTC. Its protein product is CASSAGASGTSFETQYF.

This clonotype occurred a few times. In nucleotides, the CDR3 is TGCGCCAGCAGCCAAGAGGGAGGGACAGGGACCTACGAGCAGTACTTC. Amino acid sequence: CASSQEGGTGTYEQYF. V and J are TRBV4-1 and TRBJ2-7; 9 bases line up with TRBD1. From germline, CDR1 is MGHRA and CDR2 YSYEKL. The CDR3 has 16 residues. V dropped 0 bases and J dropped 2; count of bases not matched to a gene: 5.

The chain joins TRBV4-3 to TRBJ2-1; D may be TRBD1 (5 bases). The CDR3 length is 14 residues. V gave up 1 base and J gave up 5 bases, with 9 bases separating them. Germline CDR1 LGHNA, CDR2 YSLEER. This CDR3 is CASSQAPGNNEQFF. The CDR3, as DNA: TGCGCCAGCAGCCAAGCTCCAGGGAACAATGAGCAGTTCTTC.

The CDR3 DNA reads as TGCGCCAGCAGCCAAGAGACTAGCGGGATAGAAGATACGCAGTATTTT. Protein: CASSQETSGIEDTQYF. The chain recombines TRBV4-3 with TRBJ2-3; 11 bases agree with TRBD2. Unmatched junction bases numbered 4, after V lost 0 bases and J lost 5 bases. Germline CDR1 reads LGHNA; CDR2 reads YSLEER. The CDR3 is made up of 16 amino acids.